The 18 T cell receptor beta chains listed next were all sequenced from one sample in a study of blood T cells in healthy people across ages. Using a J-beta primer mix together with a sample-barcoded 5' primer, a second PCR was run for roughly 6 to 12 cycles. Using its own MiXCR run on the 5' RACE reads, TCRdb lists one record per CDR3 protein. The table lists about 1.5 million distinct CDR3 sequences, 40% to 45% of them singletons. Sequenced material: blood. The receptor source for this set is a woman younger than 35 in good health.

A word on this clonotype: At one of its ends the junction is not consistent with the germline gene, which may arise from a read error. The genes are TRBV7-8 and TRBJ2-3; 7 bases are a match to TRBD2. The CDR3 is 16 residues long. The germline CDR1 and CDR2 sequences are SGHVS and FQNEAQ. The CDR3: CASSPGAGLNTGTQYF. In DNA, the CDR3 is TGTGCCAGCAGCCCCGGAGCGGGGCTCAACACAGGTACGCAGTATTTT.

There are many counts of this clonotype. The V gene is TRBV4-1, the J gene TRBJ1-5; D unclear. V was pared by 1 base and J by 6 bases, with 13 bases between. Per germline, CDR1 MGHRA and CDR2 YSYEKL. CDR3 length: 15 residues. The CDR3 region is CASSQAAQSGQPQHF. The CDR3 DNA sequence: TGCGCCAGCAGCCAAGCGGCACAAAGTGGTCAGCCCCAGCATTTT.

This clonotype has more than one count but fewer than ten. This sequence joins TRBV2 and TRBJ2-1; D call uncertain. The closer fit of TRBJ2-7 to the DNA end suggests the J call may be wrong. Germline CDR1 reads SNHLY; CDR2 reads FYNNEI. The CDR3 length is 13 residues. CDR3 in amino acids: CASSRVSYNEQYF. Here the CDR3 DNA reads TGTGCCAGCAGTAGGGTTTCCTACAATGAGCAGTACTTC.

The V and J genes are TRBV9 and TRBJ1-5; D unclear. Trimming left V 4 bases short and J 0 bases short, with 14 bases between. This CDR3 has 16 residues. The germline V gene has CDR1 SGDLS and CDR2 YYNGEE. CDR3 in amino acids: CASSPSAGYSNQPQHF. CDR3 nucleotides: TGTGCCAGCAGCCCCAGTGCAGGATATAGCAATCAGCCCCAGCATTTT.

Concerning this clonotype itself: Sequence at one end of the junction differs from germline and may be a read error. The chain uses TRBV20-1 and TRBJ2-5, with TRBD1 matching 7 bases. There are 15 residues in the CDR3. CDR1 is DFQATT and CDR2 is SNEGSKA in the germline V gene (reference sequence). The CDR3 loop reads CSASVDRRQQGTQYF. In DNA, the CDR3 is TGCAGTGCTAGTGTGGACAGGAGGCAACAAGGGACCCAGTACTTC.

The CDR3 DNA is TGCGCCAGCAGCCTTGCCCGGGACAATTTTCGCGAGCAGTACTTC. This codes for CASSLARDNFREQYF. This sequence joins TRBV5-1 and TRBJ2-7; perhaps TRBD1 as D (6 bases). The germline CDR1 and CDR2 sequences are SGHRS and YFSETQ. V was trimmed by 4 bases and J by 6 bases, leaving 20 bases between them. The CDR3 loop spans 15 amino acids.

As concerns this clonotype: A single base separates this from a much larger clone, so it may be a read error. This CDR3 fails to terminate in the conserved phenylalanine or tryptophan, so it likely reflects a read error. The chain uses TRBV6-6 and TRBJ1-2, with 12 bases fitting TRBD1. V lost 8 bases and J lost 5; bases outside the gene matches: 3. This CDR3 is built from 13 residues. Germline CDR1 reads MNHNY; CDR2 reads SVGAGI (reference sequence). Written as DNA, the CDR3 is TGTGCCAGCCGGGACAGGGGGCTGTATGGCTACACCATC. It specifies CASRDRGLYGYTI.

The sample holds a few counts of this clonotype. CDR3 sequence (DNA): TGTGCCAGCAGCTTAGTAGCGCCGCTCGGGGAGACCCAGTACTTC. It specifies CASSLVAPLGETQYF. V usage is TRBV11-1 and J usage is TRBJ2-5, with D maybe TRBD2 (5 bases). The CDR3 totals 15 residues. V lost 1 base and J lost 5, with 14 bases in between. Germline values: CDR1 SGHAT, CDR2 FQDESV (reference sequence).

The chain joins TRBV7-6 to TRBJ2-5, with 13 nucleotides matching TRBD2. The germline V gene encodes CDR1 SGHVS and CDR2 FNYEAQ. After removal of 5 bases from V and 11 bases from J, the junction contained 11 bases not matched to a gene. The CDR3 is made up of 15 amino acids. The CDR3 sequence is CASSALAGGLREQYF. CDR3 nucleotides: TGTGCCAGCAGCGCACTAGCGGGGGGGCTCCGTGAGCAGTACTTC. Full variable domain (rest looked up from reference TRBV7-6 and TRBJ2-5): GAGVSQSPRYKVTKRGQDVALRCDPISGHVSLYWYRQALGQGPEFLTYFNYEAQQDKSGLPNDRFSAERPEGSISTLTIQRTEQRDSAMYRCASSALAGGLREQYFGPGTRLLVL.

This rearrangement joins TRBV9 to TRBJ2-7, with 8 nucleotides matching TRBD1. This CDR3 contains 16 residues. Trimming cost V 0 bases and J 1 base; bases outside gene matches: 6. Per germline, CDR1 SGDLS and CDR2 YYNGEE. The CDR3 region has the DNA TGTGCCAGCAGCGTAGGGGGACAGGTAAAGTCCTACGAGCAGTACTTC. Its translation: CASSVGGQVKSYEQYF.

CDR3 sequence (DNA): TGCGCCAGCAGCTTCACAGGAGAAAACATTCAGTACTTC. Translating it yields CASSFTGENIQYF. V is TRBV5-1 and J is TRBJ2-4, with D tentatively TRBD1 (5 bases). Germline CDR1 is SGHRS and CDR2 is YFSETQ. V was cut by 2 bases and J by 5 bases, with 8 bases left in between. This CDR3 comprises 13 residues. The full variable domain, its missing parts supplied by reference TRBV5-1 and TRBJ2-4, is KAGVTQTPRYLIKTRGQQVTLSCSPISGHRSVSWYQQTPGQGLQFLFEYFSETQRNKGNFPGRFSGRQFSNSRSEMNVSTLELGDSALYLCASSFTGENIQYFGAGTRLSVL.

The chain recombines TRBV4-3 with TRBJ2-1; D possibly uses TRBD1 or TRBD2 (7 bases each). The DNA end lines up better with TRBJ2-7; the J call may be wrong. This CDR3 is built from 16 residues. The germline V gene encodes CDR1 LGHNA and CDR2 YSLEER. CDR3 sequence: CASSLEGASGYNEQYF. The CDR3 DNA reads TGCGCCAGCAGCCTCGAGGGGGCTAGCGGTTACAATGAGCAGTACTTC.

Here the CDR3 DNA reads TGCAGTGCTAGAGACGGCCGGGTGGGACCCCTCCACTTT. It specifies CSARDGRVGPLHF. J is TRBJ1-6 and V is TRBV20-1; no clear D gene. Per the germline V gene, CDR1 is DFQATT and CDR2 is SNEGSKA (reference sequence). Trimming removed 0 bases from V and 12 bases from J, with 12 bases in between. The CDR3 is 13 residues long.

The chain combines TRBV7-6 with TRBJ1-4, with D maybe TRBD1 (5 bases). From germline, CDR1 is SGHVS and CDR2 FNYEAQ. CDR3 length equals 15 residues. Between the trimmed V and J ends, which lost 4 bases and 7 bases, there was a span of 16 bases. This CDR3 reads CASSSPFMGGEKLFF. CDR3 bases: TGTGCCAGCAGCTCCCCTTTCATGGGGGGTGAAAAACTGTTTTTT.

The chain recombines TRBV28 with TRBJ2-2; D is possibly TRBD2 (5 bases). This CDR3 spans 12 amino acids. Germline-derived CDR1 and CDR2 are MDHEN and SYDVKM. V lost 10 bases, J lost 4 bases, and 10 bases lay in between. The chain's CDR3 is CAIISGTGELFF. The DNA of the CDR3 is TGTGCCATCATCAGCGGCACCGGGGAGCTGTTTTTT.

This clonotype appeared a few times. The chain combines TRBV20-1 with TRBJ2-1, with TRBD2 matching 7 bases. The length of the CDR3 is 16 residues. V was pared by 1 base and J by 0 bases, with 6 bases of the junction left unmatched. Germline assignment: CDR1 DFQATT and CDR2 SNEGSKA (reference sequence). The CDR3 protein is CSARVASGFSYNEQFF. The CDR3, as DNA: TGCAGTGCTAGAGTGGCTAGCGGTTTCTCCTACAATGAGCAGTTCTTC.

This clonotype has only a few counts. The J gene is TRBJ2-3, the V gene TRBV7-6; D is unresolved. Germline V CDR1 and CDR2: SGHVS, FNYEAQ. The CDR3 has 16 residues. V was shortened by 5 bases and J by 0 bases, with 15 bases between the two germline ends. The CDR3 sequence is CASSPSDGSSTDTQYF. The CDR3 nucleotides read TGTGCCAGCAGCCCCTCCGACGGCTCTAGCACAGATACGCAGTATTTT. Full variable domain (outside the CDR3, taken from reference TRBV7-6 and TRBJ2-3): GAGVSQSPRYKVTKRGQDVALRCDPISGHVSLYWYRQALGQGPEFLTYFNYEAQQDKSGLPNDRFSAERPEGSISTLTIQRTEQRDSAMYRCASSPSDGSSTDTQYFGPGTRLTVL.

The V call is TRBV7-9, the J call TRBJ2-5, with a weak D call TRBD2 (5 bases). This CDR3 has 15 residues. V was clipped by 1 base and J by 2 bases, with 11 bases between them. The germline CDR1 and CDR2 sequences are SEHNR and FQNEAQ (reference sequence). The CDR3 here is CASSLVASWQETQYF. The CDR3 DNA reads as TGTGCCAGCAGCTTAGTAGCGTCGTGGCAAGAGACCCAGTACTTC.